A few counts support the clone carrying this T cell receptor (beta chain). Generated by immunoSEQ multiplex PCR, the TCRdb table keeps only in-frame clones and is missing some. The sample has 30,000 or so clones; around 71% are singletons. The CDR3 is 14 amino acids. The germline V gene encodes CDR1 SGHVS and CDR2 FQNEAQ. V was trimmed by 6 bases and J by 10 bases, leaving 21 bases between them. These data originate in a study of PD-1 blockade in classical Hodgkin lymphoma. Autologous stem cell transplantation was followed by relapse in every patient, and brentuximab vedotin exposure varied. The sequence came from a human donor with classical Hodgkin lymphoma. The sample was peripheral blood mononuclear cells (PBMCs), taken before the second cycle of nivolumab. This chain joins TRBV7-8 and TRBJ1-1; D is possibly TRBD1 (5 bases). CDR3 sequence reads: CASRNGQTIGVAFF. Written as DNA, the CDR3 is TGTGCCAGCAGAAATGGACAAACGATAGGGGTAGCTTTCTTT.